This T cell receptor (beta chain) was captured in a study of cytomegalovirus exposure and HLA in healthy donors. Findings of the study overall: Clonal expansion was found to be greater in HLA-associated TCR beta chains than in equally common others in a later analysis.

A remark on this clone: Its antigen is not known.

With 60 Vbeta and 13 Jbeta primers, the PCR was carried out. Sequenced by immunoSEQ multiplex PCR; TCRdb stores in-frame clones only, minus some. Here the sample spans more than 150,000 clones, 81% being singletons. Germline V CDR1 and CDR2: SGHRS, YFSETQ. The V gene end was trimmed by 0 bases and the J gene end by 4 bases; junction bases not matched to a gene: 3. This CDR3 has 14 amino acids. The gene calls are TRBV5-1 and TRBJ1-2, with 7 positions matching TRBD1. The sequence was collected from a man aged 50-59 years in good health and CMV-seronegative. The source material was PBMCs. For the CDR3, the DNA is TGCGCCAGCAGCTTGGGGGACAGCGGCTATGGCTACACCTTC. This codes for CASSLGDSGYGYTF.